This T cell receptor (beta chain) was captured by sequencing in a study of blood T cell repertoires in COVID-19. Background on the study: Nucleic acid was either cDNA or gDNA, and it came from T cells, B-cell-depleted T cells, or PBMCs.

The CDR3 spans 15 residues. Germline CDR1 SGHRS, CDR2 YFSETQ. V was clipped by 3 bases and J by 7 bases, with 14 bases between them. Authors' analysis steps: Nucleated cell counts were estimated from reference gene primer amplification. Profiled with immunoSEQ multiplex PCR; TCRdb holds only in-frame clones, not every one. V and J calls and clone size are copied from that table; D and trimming were computed from the DNA. The sample holds about 240,000 clones; approximately 90% are singletons and the top ten take approximately 7.6%. The specimen sequenced was peripheral blood. This sequence originates from a man aged 55-75 years who had recovered from COVID-19. V and J are TRBV5-1 and TRBJ1-6, with D possibly matching TRBD1 (6 bases). The DNA of the CDR3 is TGCGCCAGCAGCTCGGATCTGGGGGCAAATTCACCCCTCCACTTT. Its protein is CASSSDLGANSPLHF.